This T cell receptor (beta chain) came from a study of PD-L1 blockade in urothelial cancer. Study-wide context: Anywhere from 0 to 3 prior chemotherapy regimens had been received by patients. The authors examined blood 3 weeks (second dose) and 6 weeks after treatment start.

Each PCR received spiked synthetic TCR analog templates. The assay was immunoSEQ multiplex PCR, and TCRdb's table has in-frame clones only and misses some. The sample contains 40,000 to 55,000 clones, around nine tenths of which appear only once. As for time point: peripheral blood 6 weeks after treatment start. CDR1 is SGHAT and CDR2 is FQNNGV in the germline V gene. This CDR3 has 15 amino acids. Germline trimming cut 5 bases from V and 2 bases from J; bases unmatched to any gene: 7. Sequencing used PBMCs, obtained around atezolizumab (anti-PD-L1) treatment. V and J are TRBV11-2 and TRBJ2-3, with 7 bases aligning to TRBD2. This sequence was found in a man aged 55 to 70 with urothelial cancer. The CDR3 reads CASSRLAKTTDTQYF. CDR3 DNA: TGTGCCAGCAGCCGACTAGCAAAGACCACAGATACGCAGTATTTT.